The rows below give T cell receptor beta chains drawn from one sample of a study of T cells in localized non-small cell lung cancer. Method: immunoSEQ multiplex PCR; TCRdb's copy keeps in-frame clones and lacks some. The repertoire consists of about 52,000 clones, with around 86% occurring once and the leading ten covering about 16%. Material: PBMCs, obtained before any cancer treatment. The receptors originated from a female donor with stage II lung adenocarcinoma. CDR3s include the opening cysteine and the closing phenylalanine or tryptophan. Fields, in order: D gene, CDR3 length, J gene, V gene, clone size, CDR3 DNA, CDR3 protein. The D gene is left open where the match is weak. The size of a clone is reported for some rows only, either as once, few or many, or as a class for expanded clones.

>-|12|TRBJ2-7|TRBV29-1|-
TGCAGCGTGGGGCAGGGGTCCTCCGAGCAGTACTTC
CSVGQGSSEQYF
>TRBD1|14|TRBJ1-2|TRBV19|-
TGTGCCAGTAGTATGAAGGGGACAGTGGGCGGCTACACCTTC
CASSMKGTVGGYTF
>TRBD1|15|TRBJ2-7|TRBV5-1|-
TGCGCCAGCAGCTTGTTCGGACAGGGTTCCTACGAGCAGTACTTC
CASSLFGQGSYEQYF
>-|12|TRBJ1-1|TRBV29-1|-
TGCAGCGTTACCCGACAGGCCTGGGGAGCTTTCTTT
CSVTRQAWGAFF
>-|16|TRBJ2-2|TRBV5-5|-
TGTGCCAGCAGCCAAGAAGGGACACTTAACACCGGGGAGCTGTTTTTT
CASSQEGTLNTGELFF
>-|12|TRBJ2-7|TRBV6-6|once
TGTGCCAGCGGTGCGGTTTTGGGCGAGCAGTACTTC
CASGAVLGEQYF
>-|15|TRBJ1-5|TRBV11-2|once
TGTGCCAGCAGCCTCGGACACGGCGGGAATCAGCCCCAGCATTTT
CASSLGHGGNQPQHF
>-|17|TRBJ2-1|TRBV5-1|-
TGCGCCAGCAGCTCCTCCAAACAGGATGGGTTTTACAATGAGCAGTTCTTC
CASSSSKQDGFYNEQFF
>-|15|TRBJ1-1|TRBV6-5|-
TGTGCCAGCAGTTCGCAGGACGGTGGGAGCACTGAAGCTTTCTTT
CASSSQDGGSTEAFF
>TRBD1|19|TRBJ1-5|TRBV7-9|-
TGTGCCAGCAGCCAGGGGACAGGGAGGGAGGGTAATAGCAATCAGCCCCAGCATTTT
CASSQGTGREGNSNQPQHF
>-|12|TRBJ2-7|TRBV7-9|-
TGTGCCAGCAGCCCCAAAAGGGACGAGCAGTACTTC
CASSPKRDEQYF
>TRBD1|15|TRBJ1-5|TRBV6-1|-
TGTGCCAGCAGTACCGGGGGACAGGCCAATCAGCCCCAGCATTTT
CASSTGGQANQPQHF
>TRBD2|14|TRBJ2-5|TRBV27|-
TGTGCCAGCAGTCGACTAGCGGGGCCCGCGGCCCAGTACTTC
CASSRLAGPAAQYF
>-|16|TRBJ2-2|TRBV7-9|-
TGTGCCAGCAACCAGATGGCAGTTCTAGGCACCGGGGAGCTGTTTTTT
CASNQMAVLGTGELFF
>-|12|TRBJ1-2|TRBV29-1|-
TGCAGCGCCAAATACAGGAACTATGGCTACACCTTC
CSAKYRNYGYTF
>TRBD1|14|TRBJ2-7|TRBV7-6|-
TGTGCCAGCAGCTATGGACAGGGGTCCTACGAGCAGTACTTC
CASSYGQGSYEQYF
>-|14|TRBJ1-1|TRBV7-9|-
TGTGCCAGCAGGTATGGGACGGAGAACACTGAAGCTTTCTTT
CASRYGTENTEAFF
>-|14|TRBJ2-1|TRBV9|-
TGTGCCAGCAGCGTAGGCCCGGGTAACAATGAGCAGTTCTTC
CASSVGPGNNEQFF
>-|16|TRBJ1-4|TRBV10-3|-
TGTGCCATCAGTGAGGGTAGGGCTGGGGTGAATGAAAAACTGTTTTTT
CAISEGRAGVNEKLFF
>-|15|TRBJ1-1|TRBV6-1|-
TGTGCCAGCAGTGATTGGGGGGGTTTGAACACTGAAGCTTTCTTT
CASSDWGGLNTEAFF
>-|16|TRBJ1-2|TRBV19|-
TGTGCCAGTAGTATCTCCTCGTGGGCCGGCTCCTATGGCTACACCTTC
CASSISSWAGSYGYTF
>-|14|TRBJ1-3|TRBV5-1|-
TGCGCCAGCAGCTCCGGGAGAGTTGGAAACACCATATATTTT
CASSSGRVGNTIYF
>-|11|TRBJ1-2|TRBV2|-
TGTGCCAGCAGTGAAGTCTATGGCTACACCTTC
CASSEVYGYTF
>-|13|TRBJ2-1|TRBV5-1|few
TGCGCCAGCAGCTTGGGAGGGAAGGGTGAGCAGTTCTTC
CASSLGGKGEQFF
>TRBD1|13|TRBJ2-7|TRBV7-3|-
TGTGCCAGCAGCTTAGACAGGGATAACGAGCAGTACTTC
CASSLDRDNEQYF
>-|14|TRBJ1-1|TRBV7-9|-
TGTGCCAGCAGCTTAGCCACGGTGAACACTGAAGCTTTCTTT
CASSLATVNTEAFF
>TRBD2|15|TRBJ2-5|TRBV30|-
TGTGCCTGGACCCCCCTAGCGGGTACGGGAGAGACCCAGTACTTC
CAWTPLAGTGETQYF
>TRBD1|13|TRBJ1-3|TRBV11-2|once
TGTGCCAGCAGCTTAGAACAGGGGACCACCATATATTTT
CASSLEQGTTIYF
>-|15|TRBJ1-2|TRBV18|-
TGTGCCAGCTCACCACTCGATGAGGGTAGATATGGCTACACCTTC
CASSPLDEGRYGYTF
>-|12|TRBJ1-1|TRBV2|-
TGTGCCAGCAGTGCCCGCGACACTGAAGCTTTCTTT
CASSARDTEAFF